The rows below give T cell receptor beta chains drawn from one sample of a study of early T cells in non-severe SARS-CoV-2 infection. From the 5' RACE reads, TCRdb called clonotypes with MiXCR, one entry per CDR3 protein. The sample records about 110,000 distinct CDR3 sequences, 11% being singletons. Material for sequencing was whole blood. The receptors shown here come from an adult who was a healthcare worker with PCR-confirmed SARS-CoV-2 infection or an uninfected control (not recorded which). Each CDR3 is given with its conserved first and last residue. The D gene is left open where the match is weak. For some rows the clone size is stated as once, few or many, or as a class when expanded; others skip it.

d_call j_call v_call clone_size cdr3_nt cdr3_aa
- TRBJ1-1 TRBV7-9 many TGTGCCAGCAGCTTAGCCCAGGGAGCTGAAGCTTTCTTT CASSLAQGAEAFF
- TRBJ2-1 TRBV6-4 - TGTGCCAGCAGTGACCGGGCATTGGGGTACAATGAGCAGTTCTTC CASSDRALGYNEQFF
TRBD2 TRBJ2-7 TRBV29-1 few TGCAGCGTTGGACCAATAGCGGGAGTTGGCGAGCAGTACTTC CSVGPIAGVGEQYF
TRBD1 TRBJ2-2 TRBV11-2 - TGTGCCAGCAGCTCGTACAGGGGCGCGAACACCGGGGAGCTGTTTTTT CASSSYRGANTGELFF
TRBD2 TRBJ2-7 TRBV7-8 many TGTGCCAGCAGCTTAGCCATTAGCGGGATTATCTACGAGCAGTACTTC CASSLAISGIIYEQYF
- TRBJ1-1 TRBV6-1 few TGTGCCAGCAGTGAGGGGGAGAGGACTGAAGCTTTCTTT CASSEGERTEAFF
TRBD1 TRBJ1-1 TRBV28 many TGTGCCAGCAACCTTCGGACAGGGGGATACACTGAAGCTTTCTTT CASNLRTGGYTEAFF
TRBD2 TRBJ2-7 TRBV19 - TGTGCCAGTAGTCCCGGCGGGAGCTCCTACGAGCAGTACTTC CASSPGGSSYEQYF
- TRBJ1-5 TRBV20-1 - TGCAGTGCTAGGGGAGGGGTAGGGAATCAGCCCCAGCATTTT CSARGGVGNQPQHF
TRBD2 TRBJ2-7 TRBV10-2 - TGCGCCAGCAGTGATTGCGGGACTAGCTGCTACGAGCAGTACTTC CASSDCGTSCYEQYF
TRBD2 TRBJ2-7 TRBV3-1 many TGTGCCAGCAGCCCGTCTAGCGGGAGGAAGGCCGAGCAGTACTTC CASSPSSGRKAEQYF
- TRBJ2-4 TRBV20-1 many TGCAGTGCTAGAGATGGTGCCGACGCCAAAAACATTCAGTACTTC CSARDGADAKNIQYF
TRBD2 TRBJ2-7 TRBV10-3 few TGTGCCATCCGAGCGGGAGGGGATTACGAGCAGTACTTC CAIRAGGDYEQYF
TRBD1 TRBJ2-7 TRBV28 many TGTGCCAGCTGGGACAGCCGGTCCTACGAGCAGTACTTC CASWDSRSYEQYF
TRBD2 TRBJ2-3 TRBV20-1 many TGCAGTGCTAGTCGACTAGCGGGGAACACAGATACGCAGTATTTT CSASRLAGNTDTQYF